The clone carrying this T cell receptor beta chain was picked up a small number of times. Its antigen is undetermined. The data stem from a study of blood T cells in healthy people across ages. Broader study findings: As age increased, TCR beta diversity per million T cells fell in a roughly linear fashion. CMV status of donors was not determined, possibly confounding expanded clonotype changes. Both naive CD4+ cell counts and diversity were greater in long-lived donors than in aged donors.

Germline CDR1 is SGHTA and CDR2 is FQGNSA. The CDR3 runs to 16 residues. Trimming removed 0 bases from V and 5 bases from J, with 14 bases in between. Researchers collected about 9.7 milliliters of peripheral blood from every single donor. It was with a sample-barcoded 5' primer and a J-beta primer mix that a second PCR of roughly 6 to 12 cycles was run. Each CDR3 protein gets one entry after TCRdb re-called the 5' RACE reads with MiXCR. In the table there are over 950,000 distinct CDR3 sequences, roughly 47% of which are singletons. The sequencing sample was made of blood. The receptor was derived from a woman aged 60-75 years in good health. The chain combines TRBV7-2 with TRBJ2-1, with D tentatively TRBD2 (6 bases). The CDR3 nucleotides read TGTGCCAGCAGCTTAGCCACCGGGACTGTAAACAATGAGCAGTTCTTC. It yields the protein CASSLATGTVNNEQFF. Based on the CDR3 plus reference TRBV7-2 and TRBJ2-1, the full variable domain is GAGVSQSPSNKVTEKGKDVELRCDPISGHTALYWYRQSLGQGLEFLIYFQGNSAPDKSGLPSDRFSAERTGGSVSTLTIQRTQQEDSAVYLCASSLATGTVNNEQFFGPGTRLTVL.